This T cell receptor (beta chain) was sequenced in a study of cytomegalovirus exposure and HLA in healthy donors. PCR was performed using 60 Vbeta and 13 Jbeta primers. Sequenced by immunoSEQ multiplex PCR; TCRdb stores in-frame clones only, minus some. The table lists roughly 250,000 clones, over 70% of them singletons, with around 0.33% in the top ten. The sequenced sample consisted of PBMCs. This receptor was taken from a girl aged 2 to 10 in good health and CMV-seronegative.

The CDR3 nucleotides are TGTGCCAGTAGTCCCCCCGACAGGGCGTGGGAGACCCAGTACTTC. This codes for CASSPPDRAWETQYF. The rearrangement links TRBV19 to TRBJ2-5, with 7 bases aligning to TRBD1. This CDR3 is built from 15 residues. Looked up from germline, CDR1 is LNHDA and CDR2 is SQIVND (reference sequence). V shed 5 bases and J 5 bases; nucleotides not matched to a gene: 11.